This T cell receptor (beta chain) came from a study of tumour-infiltrating T cells in Burkitt lymphoma. Study summary: Overall and progression-free survival were predicted by productive clonality.

Broader study findings: Several public clonotypes were shared across many Burkitt lymphoma patients.

Profiling relied on immunoSEQ multiplex PCR, and the TCRdb table lists in-frame clones only, not all of them. The sample holds more than 40,000 clones; around 30% are singletons and the top ten take over 2.5%. This clone has only a few counts. Antigen: not known. Trimming shortened V by 3 bases and J by 1 base, and 8 bases separated the two germline ends. This CDR3 has 14 amino acids. The germline CDR1 and CDR2 sequences are MGHDK and SYGVNS. The rearrangement uses TRBV25-1 and TRBJ2-3; no definite D call. The sequenced material came from tumor tissue. The TCR comes from a human donor with Burkitt lymphoma. This CDR3 reads CASSDLGGTDTQYF. In DNA form, the CDR3 reads TGTGCCAGCAGTGATCTGGGTGGCACAGATACGCAGTATTTT.